This note documents a single T cell receptor (beta chain) sequence. The data were produced by immunoSEQ multiplex PCR, yet TCRdb's version contains in-frame clones alone and is incomplete. The table has 89,000 or so clones, less than 95% seen once. The source of the sample is a study of T cell responses to AZD1222 COVID-19 vaccine. The specimen comprised peripheral blood, sampled 28 days after the second AZD1222 dose. This clonotype originated in an adult who received the AZD1222 COVID-19 vaccine.

In DNA, the CDR3 is TGTGCCAGCTCACCTCGGGACAGGGGGCTAAACTATGGCTACACCTTC. Amino acid sequence: CASSPRDRGLNYGYTF. V is TRBV18 and J is TRBJ1-2; 12 bases match TRBD1. The length of the CDR3 is 16 residues. After removal of 3 bases from V and 2 bases from J, the junction contained 4 bases not matched to a gene. Germline CDR1 and CDR2: KGHSH and LQKENI.